Below, 5 T cell receptor beta chains from the same sample are listed, as sequenced in a study of OX40 agonist ivuxolimab in advanced cancers. Using immunoSEQ multiplex PCR, the repertoire was profiled, and TCRdb retains in-frame clones only, with some absent. The repertoire consists of roughly 26,000 clones, with 79% occurring once and the leading ten covering around 25%. The sample consisted of CD4+ or CD8+ T cells sorted from blood, taken in a trial of the OX40 agonist ivuxolimab. These receptors all come from an adult with an advanced solid tumor such as melanoma, head and neck, liver or kidney cancer.

This clone came up a few times. The genes are TRBV5-1 and TRBJ2-5; D not resolved. The CDR3 runs to 14 residues. Germline CDR1 SGHRS, CDR2 YFSETQ. With 0 bases removed from V and 4 bases from J, the gap between germline ends came to 10 bases. In nucleotides, the CDR3 is TGCGCCAGCAGCTTGGAGGTACTTAGAGAGACCCAGTACTTC. This sequence encodes CASSLEVLRETQYF.

The chain is built from TRBV4-2 and TRBJ1-2; D gene uncertain. The CDR3 spans 15 residues. The germline CDR1 and CDR2 sequences are LGHNA and YNFKEQ. Trimming left V 3 bases short and J 1 base short, with 12 bases between. The CDR3: CASSQLGQVNYGYTF. In nucleotides, the CDR3 is TGTGCCAGCAGCCAGTTAGGGCAGGTTAACTATGGCTACACCTTC.

The chain carries TRBV27 and TRBJ2-3; unclear D gene. The CDR3 totals 16 residues. V was clipped by 5 bases and J by 2 bases, with 17 bases between them. In germline, CDR1 is MNHEY, CDR2 SMNVEV (reference sequence). CDR3 region: CASSLWRYPFTDTQYF. CDR3 DNA: TGTGCCAGCAGTCTTTGGCGCTACCCCTTCACAGATACGCAGTATTTT.

The chain has TRBV18 and TRBJ2-1; 7 bases line up with TRBD1. With 4 bases clipped from V and 6 bases from J, the junction kept 3 bases outside the gene matches. The V gene's germline CDR1 is KGHSH and CDR2 LQKENI. The CDR3 is made up of 13 amino acids. CDR3 in amino acids: CASSLTGANEQFF. The CDR3 region has the DNA TGTGCCAGCTCACTCACAGGGGCCAATGAGCAGTTCTTC. Drawing the rest from reference TRBV18 and TRBJ2-1, the complete variable domain is NAGVMQNPRHLVRRRGQEARLRCSPMKGHSHVYWYRQLPEEGLKFMVYLQKENIIDESGMPKERFSAEFPKEGPSILRIQQVVRGDSAAYFCASSLTGANEQFFGPGTRLTVL.

This chain links TRBV11-2 with TRBJ2-1; D call uncertain. V was pared by 0 bases and J by 1 base, with 13 bases between. The CDR3 length is 17 residues. Germline lookup yields CDR1 SGHAT and CDR2 FQNNGV. The CDR3 here is CASSLEMAVTSYNEQFF. The CDR3 DNA follows: TGTGCCAGCAGCTTAGAAATGGCAGTTACGTCCTACAATGAGCAGTTCTTC.